This T cell receptor beta chain was profiled in a study of radiation and T cells in renal cell carcinoma. Stated time point: baseline pretreatment blood. Treatment reported: 15 Gy SBRT to primary tumor, nephrectomy 4 weeks later. This renal cell carcinoma was of the clear cell type. Study-wide results and caveats: Top tumor clonotypes rose in blood 2 weeks post-radiation, then contracted. No pretreatment tumor biopsies were available for baseline clonotypes.

On this clone: Antigen: not known.

Method: immunoSEQ multiplex PCR; TCRdb's copy keeps in-frame clones and lacks some. This table holds some 150,000 clones, over 65% found once. The CDR3 is 16 amino acids. V dropped 4 bases and J dropped 2; count of bases not matched to a gene: 9. This sequence joins TRBV23-1 and TRBJ2-3, with 7 bases identical to TRBD2. TRBV23-1 is recorded as an ORF, its role being uncertain. The TCR was taken from a woman aged 50 to 65 with renal cell carcinoma. Sample: blood, taken from a patient whose treatment included radiotherapy and nephrectomy. This chain's CDR3 is CASSRPGEGATDTQYF. CDR3 sequence (DNA): TGCGCCAGCAGTCGCCCCGGGGAGGGAGCCACAGATACGCAGTATTTT.